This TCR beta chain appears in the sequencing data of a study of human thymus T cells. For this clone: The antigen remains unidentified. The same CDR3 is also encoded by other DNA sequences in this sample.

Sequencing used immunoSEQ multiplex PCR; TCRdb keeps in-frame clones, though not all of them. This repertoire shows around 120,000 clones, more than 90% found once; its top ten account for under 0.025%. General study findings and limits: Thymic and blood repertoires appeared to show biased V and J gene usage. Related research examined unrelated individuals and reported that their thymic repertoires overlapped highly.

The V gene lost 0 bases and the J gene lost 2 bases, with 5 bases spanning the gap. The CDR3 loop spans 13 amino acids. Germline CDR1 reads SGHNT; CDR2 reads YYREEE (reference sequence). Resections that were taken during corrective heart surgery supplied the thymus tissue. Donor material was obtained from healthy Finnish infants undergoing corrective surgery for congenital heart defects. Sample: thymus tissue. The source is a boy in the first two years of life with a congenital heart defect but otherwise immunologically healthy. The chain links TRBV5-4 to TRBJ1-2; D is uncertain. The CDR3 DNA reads TGTGCCAGCAGCTTGGGACAAAACTATGGCTACACCTTC. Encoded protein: CASSLGQNYGYTF.